The clone carrying this TCR beta chain was seen only once. The antigen remains undetermined. Each CDR3 protein is one row after TCRdb ran MiXCR on the multiplex PCR reads. The table includes 20,000 to 25,000 distinct CDR3 sequences, about 64% detected once. The sample originates from a study of breast tumors, draining lymph nodes, adjacent tissues. General observations from the study: Tumor T cell lymph node origin was a supported hypothesis, not proven. Data fit most tumor T cells coming from lymph node, expanding in tumor.

Germline-derived CDR1 and CDR2 are SNHLY and FYNNEI. This CDR3 has 13 residues. The germline V and J ends were trimmed by 5 bases and 6 bases, with 14 bases remaining between them. The source is a female donor with breast cancer. Some clones in this sample may be carry-over from other donors' samples. Sequencing was performed on tumor-adjacent breast tissue. This chain connects TRBV2 to TRBJ2-7, with D unresolved. CDR3 DNA sequence: TGTGCCAGCAGTCAGCGTTTAACGCCCGAGCAGTACTTC. Amino acids: CASSQRLTPEQYF.